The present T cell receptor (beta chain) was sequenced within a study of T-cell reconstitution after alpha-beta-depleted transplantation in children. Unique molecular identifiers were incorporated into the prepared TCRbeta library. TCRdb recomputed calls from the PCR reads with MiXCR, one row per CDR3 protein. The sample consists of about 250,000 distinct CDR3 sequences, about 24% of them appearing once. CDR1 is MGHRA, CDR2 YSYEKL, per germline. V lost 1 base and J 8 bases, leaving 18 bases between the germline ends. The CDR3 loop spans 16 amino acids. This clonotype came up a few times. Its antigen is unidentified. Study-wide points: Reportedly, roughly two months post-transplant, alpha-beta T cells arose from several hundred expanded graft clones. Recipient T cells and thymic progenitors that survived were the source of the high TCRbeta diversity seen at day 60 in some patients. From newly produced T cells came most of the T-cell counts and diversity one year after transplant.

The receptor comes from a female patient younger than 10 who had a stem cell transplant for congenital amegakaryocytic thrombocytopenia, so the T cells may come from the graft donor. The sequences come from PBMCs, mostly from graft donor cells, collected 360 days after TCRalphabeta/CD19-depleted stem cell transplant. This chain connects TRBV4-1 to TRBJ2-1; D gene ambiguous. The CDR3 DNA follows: TGCGCCAGCAGCCAAGGGGCGCCCACGGACGGTTATGAGCAGTTCTTC. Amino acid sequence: CASSQGAPTDGYEQFF.